This entry describes one TCR beta chain. Antigen unknown. The data belong to a study of blood T cells in healthy people across ages. Study summary: Per two T cells, template switching captured roughly one barcoded beta molecule.

Study observations and caveats: A conclusive naive versus antigen-experienced comparison was prevented by the unsorted PBMCs.

Germline CDR1 SGHTA, CDR2 FQGNSA. V dropped 5 bases and J dropped 10 bases, with 18 bases sitting between them. The CDR3 sequence is 14 residues long. Alongside a J-beta primer mix, a sample-barcoded 5' primer served in a second PCR lasting 7 to 11 cycles. TCRdb recomputed calls from the 5' RACE reads with MiXCR, one row per CDR3 protein. The sample consists of roughly 790,000 distinct CDR3 sequences, 40% to 45% of them appearing once. This receptor was taken from a woman aged 55-69 years in good health. This sequence joins TRBV7-2 and TRBJ2-1; the D is unclear. Sequenced material: blood. The DNA for the CDR3 is TGTGCCAGCAGCCAAAACTTAGCTATATACGAGCAGTTCTTC. Residues: CASSQNLAIYEQFF.